The 30 T cell receptor beta chains presented below share a single source sample, sequenced in a study of T-cell reconstitution after alpha-beta-depleted transplantation in children. Unique molecular identifiers were incorporated when the TCRbeta library was constructed. TCRdb redid the calling of the PCR reads with MiXCR, one entry per CDR3 protein. The repertoire holds 550,000 to 600,000 distinct CDR3 sequences, with approximately 22% as singletons. Sample: PBMCs, mostly from graft donor cells, taken 360 days after TCRalphabeta/CD19-depleted stem cell transplant. Receptor source: a boy younger than two who had a stem cell transplant for acute myeloid leukemia, so the T cells may come from the graft donor.

This clonotype showed up many times. The chain has TRBV20-1 and TRBJ2-1, with a tentative D call TRBD2 (5 bases). With 0 bases removed from V and 1 base from J, the gap between germline ends came to 10 bases. CDR3 size: 15 residues. Germline loops: CDR1 DFQATT, CDR2 SNEGSKA (reference sequence). The CDR3 DNA is TGCAGTGCTAGAGATCAGGAGGTTTCCTACAATGAGCAGTTCTTC. It translates to CSARDQEVSYNEQFF.

There are many counts of this clonotype. The CDR3 coding sequence is TGTGCCAGCAGTCCCGACAGGGGAGAGACCCAGTACTTC. This gives the protein CASSPDRGETQYF. V and J are TRBV28 and TRBJ2-5, with TRBD1 matching 8 bases. With V trimmed by 5 bases and J by 4 bases, 3 bases remained unmatched. CDR3 length equals 13 residues. The germline CDR1 and CDR2 sequences are MDHEN and SYDVKM.

This clonotype has more than one count but fewer than ten. V gene TRBV25-1 combines with J gene TRBJ2-5, with D possibly called TRBD1 or TRBD2 (7 bases each). Germline lookup yields CDR1 MGHDK and CDR2 SYGVNS. V shed 6 bases and J shed 4 bases, with 15 bases lying between them. This CDR3 contains 14 residues. CDR3 nucleotides: TGTGCCAGCAGAAACGACAGGGAGGGAGAGACCCAGTACTTC. Residues: CASRNDREGETQYF. Full variable domain (missing parts from reference TRBV25-1 and TRBJ2-5): EADIYQTPRYLVIGTGKKITLECSQTMGHDKMYWYQQDPGMELHLIHYSYGVNSTEKGDLSSESTVSRIRTEHFPLTLESARPSHTSQYLCASRNDREGETQYFGPGTRLLVL.

Comment on this clonotype: A much larger clone is a single base away; this may be a read error. V usage is TRBV20-1 and J usage is TRBJ2-4; 10 bases match TRBD2. This CDR3 is built from 14 residues. Germline V lookup: CDR1 DFQATT, CDR2 SNEGSKA (reference sequence). With V trimmed by 3 bases and J by 7 bases, 6 bases remained unmatched. In nucleotides, the CDR3 is TGCAGTGCTAGGGACTGGACTAGCGGCAACATTCAGTACTTC. Translated: CSARDWTSGNIQYF.

The chain links TRBV4-3 to TRBJ1-1, with D possibly being TRBD1 (5 bases). Germline V gives CDR1 LGHNA, CDR2 YSLEER. The V gene lost 4 bases and the J gene lost 1 base, with 10 bases spanning the gap. This CDR3 contains 14 residues. CDR3 in amino acids: CASSPAQENTEAFF. In DNA form, the CDR3 reads TGCGCCAGCAGCCCCGCACAGGAGAACACTGAAGCTTTCTTT.

This clonotype has a handful of counts. The chain couples TRBV12-3 or TRBV12-4 to TRBJ2-1; no definite D call. This CDR3 spans 13 amino acids. V shed 8 bases and J shed 5 bases, with 13 bases lying between them. The CDR3 spells CASGSQEDNEQFF. The CDR3 bases are TGTGCCAGCGGCTCACAAGAGGACAATGAGCAGTTCTTC.

The CDR3 loop reads CASSVTGYTQYF. The CDR3 DNA reads as TGTGCCAGCTCAGTTACCGGATATACGCAGTATTTT. The rearrangement links TRBV12-3 or TRBV12-4 to TRBJ2-3; D gene uncertain. Trimming took off 8 bases at V and 7 bases at J, with 13 bases between the two ends. The CDR3 covers 12 residues.

The sample holds many counts of this clonotype. The chain is built from TRBV20-1 and TRBJ2-7; D gene unclear. V shed 2 bases and J shed 1 base, with 9 bases lying between them. The germline V gene encodes CDR1 DFQATT and CDR2 SNEGSKA (reference sequence). This CDR3 has 13 amino acids. This CDR3 reads CSARQATSYEQYV. The DNA for the CDR3 is TGCAGTGCTAGACAGGCGACTTCCTACGAGCAGTACGTC.

This clonotype showed up many times. J is TRBJ2-7 and V is TRBV28; 8 bases map to TRBD2. The CDR3 loop spans 14 amino acids. The germline CDR1 and CDR2 sequences are MDHEN and SYDVKM. V gave up 6 bases and J gave up 2 bases; unmatched junction bases: 6. The CDR3 DNA reads as TGTGCCAGCAGATTCGCGGGGGGAGCCTACGAGCAGTACGTC. Translated, it gives CASRFAGGAYEQYV.

This clonotype was counted at least ten times. CDR3 in DNA: TGCGCCAGCAAATCAGGGGGCTGCTACGAGCAGTACGTC. This codes for CASKSGGCYEQYV. The rearrangement joins TRBV5-1 to TRBJ2-7; 8 nucleotides align to TRBD1. The CDR3 runs to 13 residues. V was clipped by 6 bases and J by 3 bases; unmatched bases: 5. Germline V gene lookup returns CDR1 SGHRS and CDR2 YFSETQ.

The CDR3 coding sequence is TGTGCCTGGAGTTTCCTCGGACTAGCGGGGGGGCCCGACTCCTACAATGAGCAGTTCTTC. Protein product: CAWSFLGLAGGPDSYNEQFF. J is TRBJ2-1 and V is TRBV30; 15 nucleotides align to TRBD2. Unmatched junction bases numbered 11, after V lost 2 bases and J lost 0 bases. CDR1 and CDR2 from the germline V gene are GTSNPN and SVGIG (reference sequence). The CDR3 has 20 amino acids. The variable domain in full, completed from reference TRBV30 and TRBJ2-1, reads SQTIHQWPATLVQPVGSPLSLECTVEGTSNPNLYWYRQAAGRGLQLLFYSVGIGQISSEVPQNLSASRPQDRQFILSSKKLLLSDSGFYLCAWSFLGLAGGPDSYNEQFFGPGTRLTVL.

This chain connects TRBV7-2 to TRBJ2-1; no definite D call. Germline CDR1 is SGHTA and CDR2 is FQGNSA. Trimming cost V 2 bases and J 5 bases, with 16 bases left between them. The CDR3 is 16 residues long. The CDR3 sequence is CASSLNLHPRNNEQFF. In DNA form, the CDR3 reads TGTGCCAGCAGCTTAAACCTACATCCGAGGAACAATGAGCAGTTCTTC.

As concerns this clonotype: A much larger clone lies a single base off, so this may be a read error. The rearrangement links TRBV12-3 or TRBV12-4 to TRBJ2-1, with D unresolved. The CDR3 runs to 11 residues. Trimming cost V 8 bases and J 4 bases, with 6 bases left between them. As DNA, the CDR3 is TGTGCCAGCGGGATTTACAATGAGCAGTTCTTC. This sequence encodes CASGIYNEQFF.

This clonotype showed up just a few times. The gene calls are TRBV25-1 and TRBJ2-3, with 7 bases lining up with TRBD1. The germline V gene has CDR1 MGHDK and CDR2 SYGVNS. V trimming: 2 bases; J trimming: 1 base; junction bases outside the gene matches: 0. The CDR3 loop spans 14 amino acids. The CDR3 DNA sequence: TGTGCCAGCAGTGAAGACAGGGGCACAGATACGCAGTATTTT. It specifies CASSEDRGTDTQYF.

Only a few counts were recorded for this clonotype. The V call is TRBV12-3 or TRBV12-4, the J call TRBJ1-3; no definite D call. V shed 3 bases and J shed 8 bases, with 8 bases lying between them. The CDR3 extends over 12 amino acids. CDR3 bases: TGTGCCAGCAGTTTCGGGGTAGACACCATATATTTT. Translation: CASSFGVDTIYF.

The chain combines TRBV20-1 with TRBJ1-5; 9 positions match TRBD1. CDR1 DFQATT and CDR2 SNEGSKA come from the germline V gene (reference sequence). CDR3 length equals 15 residues. V gave up 2 bases and J gave up 6 bases; unmatched junction bases: 8. The CDR3 nucleotides are TGCAGTGCTAGATGGGACAGGGAAAGGGGTCAGCCCCAGCATTTT. Protein product: CSARWDRERGQPQHF.

This clonotype occurred many times. The chain combines TRBV20-1 with TRBJ2-5; possible D gene TRBD1, 6 bases. V dropped 1 base and J dropped 7 bases, with 22 bases sitting between them. The CDR3 covers 16 residues. Germline V CDR1 and CDR2: DFQATT, SNEGSKA (reference sequence). CDR3 sequence (DNA): TGCAGTGCTAGAGGTCCCCGGGACACTACTGTCGGGACCCAGTACTTC. Its translation is CSARGPRDTTVGTQYF.

This clonotype was observed a few times. V and J are TRBV7-2 and TRBJ2-1; 7 bases are a match to TRBD2. V was pared by 4 bases and J by 9 bases, with 9 bases of the junction left unmatched. The germline gives CDR1 SGHTA, CDR2 FQGNSA. This CDR3 has 14 residues. CDR3 residues: CASSSTSGKGEQFF. CDR3 coding DNA: TGTGCCAGCAGCTCGACAAGCGGGAAAGGTGAGCAGTTCTTC.

This clonotype has only one observation. The J gene is TRBJ1-5, the V gene TRBV20-1; no reliable D call. Per germline, CDR1 DFQATT and CDR2 SNEGSKA (reference sequence). Trimming shortened V by 6 bases and J by 7 bases, and 7 bases separated the two germline ends. The CDR3 is 10 residues long. CDR3 in DNA: TGCAGTGCAGGGTGGCAGCCCCAGCATTTT. It specifies CSAGWQPQHF.

Many counts were recorded for this clonotype. The chain combines TRBV29-1 with TRBJ2-5; 10 bases match TRBD1. The germline CDR1 and CDR2 sequences are SQVTM and ANQGSEA. This CDR3 contains 16 residues. J lost 3 bases, V lost 1 base, and 8 bases had no gene match. The CDR3 loop is CSVEGGQGKGKETQYF. CDR3 sequence (DNA): TGCAGCGTTGAAGGGGGACAGGGGAAGGGAAAAGAGACCCAGTACTTC.

This clonotype was picked up many times. The V call is TRBV29-1, the J call TRBJ2-7, with 8 bases aligning to TRBD1. Looked up from germline, CDR1 is SQVTM and CDR2 is ANQGSEA. The CDR3 extends over 14 amino acids. V lost 5 bases and J lost 4; bases outside the gene matches: 10. CDR3: CSVPVADRAYEQYF. The CDR3 bases are TGCAGCGTTCCCGTGGCGGACAGGGCTTACGAGCAGTACTTC.

This clonotype was seen a few times. The J gene is TRBJ2-3, the V gene TRBV6-1, with D perhaps assigned TRBD1 or TRBD2 (6 bases each). Looked up from germline, CDR1 is MNHNS and CDR2 is SASEGT. This CDR3 comprises 12 residues. V lost 6 bases, J lost 8 bases, and 12 bases lay in between. The CDR3 spells CASSGGGFTQYF. The CDR3, as DNA: TGTGCCAGCAGCGGAGGGGGGTTTACGCAGTATTTT.

The gene calls are TRBV5-5 and TRBJ2-5; D not certain. Germline CDR1 is SGHKS and CDR2 is YYEKEE (reference sequence). With 4 bases removed from V and 5 bases from J, the gap between germline ends came to 9 bases. This CDR3 contains 12 residues. In DNA form, the CDR3 reads TGTGCCAGCAGCACCCTCGGGGAGACCCAGTACTTC. It translates to CASSTLGETQYF.

This chain joins TRBV29-1 and TRBJ2-7, with D perhaps matching TRBD2 (5 bases). The CDR3 spans 14 residues. Germline V gene sequence: CDR1 SQVTM, CDR2 ANQGSEA. V dropped 7 bases and J dropped 2 bases, with 18 bases sitting between them. The CDR3 loop reads CSALASEGPYEQYF. CDR3 nucleotide sequence: TGCAGCGCCTTGGCATCTGAGGGCCCCTACGAGCAGTACTTC.

This clonotype was observed once. The rearrangement joins TRBV7-2 to TRBJ2-2; the D gene is possibly TRBD1 (6 bases). Looked up from germline, CDR1 is SGHTA and CDR2 is FQGNSA. The germline V and J ends were trimmed by 2 bases and 7 bases, with 17 bases remaining between them. CDR3 length: 16 amino acids. The CDR3 nucleotides read TGTGCCAGCAGCTTATTCCCGGCAGGGGAGATCGGGGAGCTGTTTTTT. It translates to CASSLFPAGEIGELFF.

The J gene is TRBJ2-1, the V gene TRBV6-2 or TRBV6-3; tentatively, D is TRBD1 (5 bases). Trimming took off 6 bases at V and 7 bases at J, with 16 bases between the two ends. Germline values: CDR1 MNHEY, CDR2 SVGEGT. The CDR3 length is 14 residues. The chain's CDR3 is CASSRASLINEQFF. The CDR3 DNA follows: TGTGCCAGCAGCAGGGCCAGCCTCATAAATGAGCAGTTCTTC.

This clonotype was seen at least ten times. This chain joins TRBV7-9 and TRBJ2-7; 7 bases are a match to TRBD1. Germline V gene data show CDR1 as SEHNR and CDR2 as FQNEAQ (reference sequence). The CDR3 sequence is 12 residues long. J gave up 3 bases and V 8 bases, and 4 bases lay outside the gene matches. As DNA, the CDR3 is TGTGCCAGCGCTAGGGACAGCTACGAGCAGTACTTC. It specifies CASARDSYEQYF.

The chain joins TRBV7-2 to TRBJ2-2; D is unclear. V was trimmed by 7 bases and J by 4 bases, leaving 19 bases between them. The CDR3 is made up of 16 amino acids. CDR1 is SGHTA and CDR2 is FQGNSA in the germline V gene. CDR3 DNA sequence: TGTGCCAGCATAGGTCATTGGGCGTTAGGCACCGGGGAGCTGTTTTTT. As protein: CASIGHWALGTGELFF.

The V call is TRBV28, the J call TRBJ1-1; D call uncertain. Per the germline V gene, CDR1 is MDHEN and CDR2 is SYDVKM. CDR3 length: 14 residues. V lost 1 base and J lost 1, with 7 bases in between. The DNA of the CDR3 is TGTGCCAGCAGTTTATTTTCCCCGAACACTGAAGCTTTCTTT. Amino acid sequence: CASSLFSPNTEAFF.

The rearrangement uses TRBV27 and TRBJ2-6, with D unclear. This CDR3 region has 17 residues. The germline V and J ends were trimmed by 5 bases and 0 bases, with 14 bases remaining between them. Germline V CDR1 and CDR2: MNHEY, SMNVEV (reference sequence). This chain's CDR3 is CASSPAPRISGANVLTF. CDR3 nucleotide sequence: TGTGCCAGCAGTCCGGCACCTCGAATCTCTGGGGCCAACGTCCTGACTTTC.